A selection of T cell receptor beta chains follows, all from one sample in a study of a mutant IDH1 vaccine in newly diagnosed glioma. Sequencing used immunoSEQ multiplex PCR; TCRdb keeps in-frame clones, though not all of them. There are tens of thousands of clones in the sample; about 88% occur only once, and 1.5% to 2% lies in the top ten. Their cognate antigens are unknown. The sample was PBMCs, taken from a glioma patient whose treatment included an IDH1 peptide vaccine. The receptors shown here come from a young man with glioma. CDR3s include the opening cysteine and the closing phenylalanine or tryptophan.

v_call	j_call	cdr3_aa
TRBV2	TRBJ2-3	CASNWYSGGEDTQYF
TRBV27	TRBJ2-7	CASSLSRDRRYEQYF
TRBV11-3	TRBJ1-1	CASSLDVGVNTEAFF
TRBV11-2	TRBJ1-1	CASSLGGTTEAFF
TRBV7-9	TRBJ1-1	CASSQGQGNGAFF
TRBV5-5	TRBJ1-5	CASSLGQGAIGQPQHF
TRBV29-1	TRBJ2-5	CSVEYGLETQYF
TRBV18	TRBJ1-1	CASSPTATTEAFF
TRBV14	TRBJ1-5	CASSQRGNNQPQHF
TRBV5-4	TRBJ2-5	CASSSTGGQETQYF
TRBV7-2	TRBJ1-3	CASSFVRDRVGNTIYF
TRBV5-1	TRBJ2-7	CASSPLPQIIIYEQYF
TRBV5-4	TRBJ1-4	CASSVPGARRELFF
TRBV2	TRBJ1-1	CATTIEGTANTEAFF
TRBV5-1	TRBJ2-5	CASSNGPDGKTQYF
TRBV7-2	TRBJ2-2	CASSYSPRGANTGELFF
TRBV28	TRBJ1-2	CASRPSNEYGYTF
TRBV7-9	TRBJ1-2	CASSLSGASAHGYTF
TRBV10-1	TRBJ2-7	CASRPDGTYEQYF
TRBV5-6	TRBJ2-7	CASSWGVSYEQYF
TRBV28	TRBJ1-2	CASRFLGAAGHYGYTF
TRBV20-1	TRBJ1-2	CSARPYGYTF
TRBV5-4	TRBJ1-1	CASSAGTGGGNTEAFF
TRBV7-9	TRBJ2-1	CASRLGGSVRNEQFF
TRBV2	TRBJ1-1	CASSRQVIEAFF
TRBV7-8	TRBJ2-7	CASSPRGGQGASYEQYF